The 21 T cell receptor beta chains presented below share a single source sample, sequenced in a study of T cells in localized non-small cell lung cancer. Profiled with immunoSEQ multiplex PCR; TCRdb holds only in-frame clones, not every one. The top ten hold 6.5% to 9.5% of the sample, which has 7,300 or so clones, roughly 45% seen once. The sequenced sample was lung tumor tissue, obtained before any cancer treatment. These receptors all come from a man between 40 and 70 years old with stage III lung adenocarcinoma.

Only one count was recorded for this clone. The chain recombines TRBV6-8 with TRBJ2-7, with TRBD2 matching 12 bases. CDR3 length equals 15 residues. Germline CDR1 is MNHGY and CDR2 is SAAAGT. The junction had 4 bases not matched to a gene; V was cut back by 5 bases and J by 2 bases. CDR3 sequence (DNA): TGTGCCAGCAGTACGCCTAGCGGGAGGGCCTACGAGCAGTACTTC. The encoded protein is CASSTPSGRAYEQYF.

The rearrangement uses TRBV18 and TRBJ1-4; D is unclear. Trimming shortened V by 3 bases and J by 7 bases, and 15 bases separated the two germline ends. The CDR3 extends over 15 amino acids. Germline V gene sequence: CDR1 KGHSH, CDR2 LQKENI. For the CDR3, the DNA is TGTGCCAGCTCACCCTCCCCCGTAGAGGGTGAAAAACTGTTTTTT. Translation: CASSPSPVEGEKLFF. The variable domain in full, completed from reference TRBV18 and TRBJ1-4, reads NAGVMQNPRHLVRRRGQEARLRCSPMKGHSHVYWYRQLPEEGLKFMVYLQKENIIDESGMPKERFSAEFPKEGPSILRIQQVVRGDSAAYFCASSPSPVEGEKLFFGSGTQLSVL.

Within the sample, this clone is medium-sized. The V gene is TRBV11-3, the J gene TRBJ2-1; D possibly uses TRBD1 or TRBD2 (6 bases each). This CDR3 is built from 16 residues. V was trimmed by 5 bases and J by 8 bases, leaving 22 bases between them. The germline V gene has CDR1 SGHNT and CDR2 YENEEA. Here the CDR3 reads CASSPRVSRGGYEQFF. CDR3 DNA sequence: TGTGCCAGCAGCCCGAGAGTGTCCAGGGGAGGCTATGAGCAGTTCTTC.

The chain employs TRBV5-1 and TRBJ1-1, with no clear D. V lost 2 bases and J lost 4, with 15 bases in between. This CDR3 is built from 15 residues. Germline CDR1 reads SGHRS; CDR2 reads YFSETQ. CDR3 region: CASSFRPTGGTEAFF. The DNA of the CDR3 is TGCGCCAGCAGCTTCCGGCCCACGGGTGGCACTGAAGCTTTCTTT.

This rearrangement joins TRBV11-3 to TRBJ1-3; D might be TRBD1 (5 bases). The CDR3 sequence is 16 residues long. Germline assignment: CDR1 SGHNT and CDR2 YENEEA. V lost 1 base and J 0 bases, leaving 10 bases between the germline ends. The CDR3 region has the DNA TGTGCCAGCAGCTTAGGGGGGAAGGGCTCTGGAAACACCATATATTTT. This sequence encodes CASSLGGKGSGNTIYF.

The rearrangement uses TRBV18 and TRBJ1-6; D unresolved. Deletions cut 8 bases from V and 8 bases from J, with 16 bases between. CDR1 and CDR2 from the germline V gene are KGHSH and LQKENI. This CDR3 comprises 14 residues. CDR3 region: CASRGPAVDSPLHF. Written as DNA, the CDR3 is TGTGCCAGCCGTGGACCGGCGGTGGATTCACCCCTCCACTTT.

This chain connects TRBV18 to TRBJ2-2, with 8 bases aligning to TRBD1. The length of the CDR3 is 15 residues. V lost 3 bases, J lost 4 bases, and 4 bases stayed unmatched. Germline CDR1 reads KGHSH; CDR2 reads LQKENI. CDR3 residues: CASSPGTGGTGELFF. CDR3 DNA sequence: TGTGCCAGCTCACCCGGGACAGGAGGCACCGGGGAGCTGTTTTTT.

This clone was seen just once. This chain connects TRBV11-3 to TRBJ1-4; D may be TRBD1 (5 bases). The CDR3 runs 15 residues. Germline CDR1 SGHNT, CDR2 YENEEA. Trimming took 7 bases from V and 0 from J, leaving 12 bases between them. This CDR3 is CASNPGGATNEKLFF. The CDR3, as DNA: TGTGCCAGCAACCCCGGGGGTGCAACTAATGAAAAACTGTTTTTT.

This chain connects TRBV6-8 to TRBJ1-3; D is uncertain. The CDR3 runs 15 residues. V shed 7 bases and J shed 0 bases, with 13 bases lying between them. Germline CDR1 reads MNHGY; CDR2 reads SAAAGT. The CDR3 sequence: CASIEPGGSGNTIYF. DNA for the CDR3: TGTGCCAGCATTGAACCCGGAGGCTCTGGAAACACCATATATTTT.

The rearrangement uses TRBV18 and TRBJ2-1, with 9 bases that match TRBD1. Trimming removed 5 bases from V and 3 bases from J; junction bases left unmatched: 5. CDR3 length equals 15 residues. Germline-derived CDR1 and CDR2 are KGHSH and LQKENI. CDR3 protein: CASSRGQGNYNEQFF. Here the CDR3 DNA reads TGTGCCAGCTCAAGGGGACAGGGAAACTACAATGAGCAGTTCTTC.

This clone was detected only once. The J gene is TRBJ1-1, the V gene TRBV14, with D hard to call. CDR1 is SGHDN, CDR2 FVKESK, per germline. The CDR3 sequence is 14 residues long. V lost 0 bases and J lost 5, with 10 bases in between. CDR3 loop: CASSQDVSGTEAFF. CDR3 sequence (DNA): TGTGCCAGCAGCCAAGATGTATCGGGGACTGAAGCTTTCTTT.

The chain recombines TRBV12-5 with TRBJ1-3, with TRBD1 matching over 8 bases. The germline V gene has CDR1 LGHNT and CDR2 FRNRAP. The CDR3 loop spans 14 amino acids. The CDR3: CASTQGAFGNTIYF. The CDR3 DNA follows: TGTGCCAGCACCCAGGGGGCTTTTGGAAACACCATATATTTT.

This clone has more than one count but fewer than ten. V usage is TRBV25-1 and J usage is TRBJ1-1, with a possible D match to TRBD1 (5 bases). From germline, CDR1 is MGHDK and CDR2 SYGVNS. CDR3 length equals 14 residues. Trimming stripped 1 base from V and 4 bases from J, with 10 bases between. The CDR3 DNA reads as TGTGCCAGCAGTGAATCTCAGGGTAGCACTGAAGCTTTCTTT. Translating gives CASSESQGSTEAFF.

This CDR3 is CASSSDSNTEAFF. CDR3 nucleotide sequence: TGTGCCAGCTCATCCGACAGTAACACTGAAGCTTTCTTT. This sequence joins TRBV18 and TRBJ1-1, with TRBD1 as a possible D gene (5 bases). CDR1 and CDR2 from the germline V gene are KGHSH and LQKENI. V gave up 5 bases and J gave up 2 bases, with 9 bases separating them. The length of the CDR3 is 13 residues.

This clone was seen only a few times. The chain joins TRBV12-5 to TRBJ2-2; TRBD2 might be the D (7 bases). In germline, CDR1 is LGHNT, CDR2 FRNRAP. V shed 1 base and J shed 7 bases, with 16 bases lying between them. CDR3 length: 16 amino acids. CDR3 DNA sequence: TGTGCTAGTGGTTTGGGCGGGGGCGACCCCGGCGGGGAGCTGTTTTTT. Translating it yields CASGLGGGDPGGELFF.

The sample holds many counts of this clone. J is TRBJ2-2 and V is TRBV11-3; D perhaps matches TRBD1 (5 bases). V lost 5 bases to trimming and J lost 0 bases, with 13 bases between them. Looked up from germline, CDR1 is SGHNT and CDR2 is YENEEA. This CDR3 is built from 16 residues. The CDR3: CASSRGDSSNTGELFF. The CDR3, as DNA: TGTGCCAGCAGCCGTGGCGACAGCTCGAACACCGGGGAGCTGTTTTTT.

The chain combines TRBV15 with TRBJ1-1; D call uncertain. V lost 0 bases and J 9 bases, leaving 14 bases between the germline ends. The CDR3 extends over 14 amino acids. CDR1 is LNHNV, CDR2 YYDKDF, per germline (reference sequence). CDR3: CATSRDLGGDQAFF. Here the CDR3 DNA reads TGTGCCACCAGCAGAGATCTCGGTGGGGATCAAGCTTTCTTT.

DNA of the CDR3: TGTGCCAGCTCGGTTGACAGGAGGGAGACCCAGTACTTC. This encodes CASSVDRRETQYF. The genes are TRBV2 and TRBJ2-5, with D possibly being TRBD1 (6 bases). The CDR3 covers 13 residues. The germline CDR1 and CDR2 sequences are SNHLY and FYNNEI. The V and J ends lost 8 bases and 5 bases respectively, with 15 bases between them.

The rearrangement links TRBV6-8 to TRBJ2-2; TRBD2 matches 8 bases. V gave up 5 bases and J gave up 1 base; unmatched junction bases: 3. CDR3 length equals 15 residues. Germline V gene data show CDR1 as MNHGY and CDR2 as SAAAGT. The chain's CDR3 is CASSAGRGNTGELFF. The CDR3 nucleotides read TGTGCCAGCAGTGCCGGGAGGGGGAACACCGGGGAGCTGTTTTTT.

This clone turned up a few times. The chain couples TRBV6-8 to TRBJ2-1, with 8 bases lining up with TRBD2. The ends lost 8 bases at V and 9 bases at J; junction bases unmatched: 12. The CDR3 loop spans 14 amino acids. CDR1 is MNHGY, CDR2 SAAAGT, per germline. CDR3 region: CASSKVAGPGEQFF. As DNA, the CDR3 is TGTGCCAGCTCGAAGGTAGCGGGACCCGGTGAGCAGTTCTTC.

The chain couples TRBV19 to TRBJ1-2; possibly TRBD1 for D (6 bases). Germline V lookup: CDR1 LNHDA, CDR2 SQIVND (reference sequence). This CDR3 is built from 14 residues. V dropped 3 bases and J dropped 2 bases, with 10 bases sitting between them. CDR3 amino acids: CASSMPGQNYGYTF. The CDR3 bases are TGTGCCAGTAGTATGCCGGGACAAAACTATGGCTACACCTTC. Together with reference TRBV19 and TRBJ1-2, the CDR3 gives the full variable domain: DGGITQSPKYLFRKEGQNVTLSCEQNLNHDAMYWYRQDPGQGLRLIYYSQIVNDFQKGDIAEGYSVSREKKESFPLTVTSAQKNPTAFYLCASSMPGQNYGYTFGSGTRLTVV.